Below are 29 T cell receptor beta chains sequenced from a single sample in a study of identical twins. TCRdb reprocessed the 5' RACE reads with MiXCR, giving one entry per CDR3 protein. The sample includes fewer than 350,000 distinct CDR3 sequences, under 9% of them seen just once. Separately, the same data were catalogued under a study of yellow fever vaccine responses in identical twins.

The sequencing sample was made of memory (CD45RO+) T cells sorted from blood. These receptors were obtained from a woman aged 18-30 years in good health.

This clonotype has only a few counts. The V and J genes are TRBV5-8 and TRBJ2-1, with 9 bases matching TRBD1. This CDR3 spans 16 amino acids. In germline, CDR1 is SGHTS, CDR2 YDEGEE. Trimming cost V 4 bases and J 1 base; bases outside gene matches: 6. CDR3 coding DNA: TGTGCCAGCAGCGCGGACAGGGGCGGATCCTACAATGAGCAGTTCTTC. This codes for CASSADRGGSYNEQFF.

The chain links TRBV27 to TRBJ1-1; tentatively, D is TRBD1 (5 bases). CDR1 is MNHEY, CDR2 SMNVEV, per germline (reference sequence). The CDR3 contains 15 residues. The V gene lost 6 bases and the J gene lost 2 bases, with 16 bases spanning the gap. CDR3 nucleotides: TGTGCCAGCAGAACAAGAGGACACCAAAACACTGAAGCTTTCTTT. Translation gives CASRTRGHQNTEAFF.

The table lists this clonotype with many counts. The chain carries TRBV6-1 and TRBJ2-2, with 8 bases identical to TRBD2. The junction had 17 bases not matched to a gene; V was cut back by 8 bases and J by 0 bases. The CDR3 is made up of 19 amino acids. Germline CDR1 and CDR2: MNHNS and SASEGT. CDR3 nucleotide sequence: TGTGCCAGCGGAGAACGGGAGGGACAACCAATACCGAACACCGGGGAGCTGTTTTTT. This sequence encodes CASGEREGQPIPNTGELFF.

This clonotype has a handful of counts. The chain has TRBV3-1 and TRBJ2-2, with TRBD2 matching 10 bases. Germline CDR1 and CDR2: LGHDT and YNNKEL (reference sequence). V was pared by 0 bases and J by 4 bases, with 2 bases of the junction left unmatched. This CDR3 comprises 16 residues. Here the CDR3 DNA reads TGTGCCAGCAGCCAAGAAGCGGGGGGGCCCACCGGGGAGCTGTTTTTT. This gives the protein CASSQEAGGPTGELFF.

This clonotype occurred many times. V usage is TRBV5-1 and J usage is TRBJ1-1; the D gene is possibly TRBD1 (6 bases). CDR1 and CDR2 from the germline V gene are SGHRS and YFSETQ. The CDR3 spans 14 residues. Trimming shortened V by 4 bases and J by 3 bases, and 13 bases separated the two germline ends. The CDR3 DNA sequence: TGCGCCAGCAGCAAGACGACAGGTGACACTGAAGCTTTCTTT. Its translation: CASSKTTGDTEAFF.

This clonotype showed up just a few times. The chain uses TRBV20-1 and TRBJ2-3; TRBD1 matches at 9 bases. Germline lookup yields CDR1 DFQATT and CDR2 SNEGSKA (reference sequence). The CDR3 consists of 12 residues. V lost 6 bases to trimming and J lost 4 bases; unmatched junction nucleotides: 2. The CDR3: CSARTGADTQYF. CDR3 DNA sequence: TGCAGTGCAAGGACAGGGGCAGATACGCAGTATTTT.

The table lists this clonotype with many counts. The chain carries TRBV20-1 and TRBJ1-1; the D is unclear. The CDR3 runs to 15 residues. Germline CDR1 and CDR2: DFQATT and SNEGSKA (reference sequence). Trimming took off 2 bases at V and 0 bases at J, with 13 bases between the two ends. This CDR3 reads CSARKRGSLNTEAFF. The CDR3 bases are TGCAGTGCTAGAAAGAGAGGAAGTCTGAACACTGAAGCTTTCTTT.

In its sample, this clonotype was seen many times. This sequence joins TRBV7-9 and TRBJ2-3, with D unresolved. The CDR3 has 12 amino acids. Trimming shortened V by 2 bases and J by 4 bases, and 4 bases separated the two germline ends. From germline, CDR1 is SEHNR and CDR2 FQNEAQ (reference sequence). CDR3 in amino acids: CASSLHADTQYF. CDR3 DNA sequence: TGTGCCAGCAGCTTACATGCAGATACGCAGTATTTT. The entire variable domain, with the rest obtained from reference TRBV7-9 and TRBJ2-3, is as follows: DTGVSQNPRHKITKRGQNVTFRCDPISEHNRLYWYRQTLGQGPEFLTYFQNEAQLEKSRLLSDRFSAERPKGSFSTLEIQRTEQGDSAMYLCASSLHADTQYFGPGTRLTVL.

This clonotype was detected many times. The chain couples TRBV6-1 to TRBJ1-2; D ambiguous. Germline CDR1 MNHNS, CDR2 SASEGT. V was pared by 8 bases and J by 4 bases, with 14 bases between. The CDR3 has 13 amino acids. The CDR3 loop is CASLRTTLYGYTF. The CDR3 nucleotides are TGTGCCAGCCTCCGGACGACCCTCTATGGCTACACCTTC.

This clonotype has ten or more counts. The rearrangement uses TRBV4-1 and TRBJ2-4; D gene unclear. CDR3 size: 17 residues. Germline V gives CDR1 MGHRA, CDR2 YSYEKL. V gave up 3 bases and J gave up 0 bases, with 15 bases separating them. This CDR3 reads CASSQIGVPLAKNIQYF. CDR3 nucleotide sequence: TGCGCCAGCAGCCAGATAGGAGTACCGTTAGCCAAAAACATTCAGTACTTC.

This clonotype has ten or more counts. The chain has TRBV10-3 and TRBJ2-7, with 9 bases lining up with TRBD1. Germline CDR1 ENHRY, CDR2 SYGVKD. This CDR3 is built from 11 residues. V shed 10 bases, J shed 6 bases, and the junction held 4 bases outside the gene matches. CDR3 residues: CATRQGVEQYF. For the CDR3, the DNA is TGTGCCACCAGACAGGGGGTCGAGCAGTACTTC.

This clonotype was picked up many times. This rearrangement joins TRBV9 to TRBJ2-6; D uncertain. This CDR3 is 17 amino acids long. In germline, CDR1 is SGDLS, CDR2 YYNGEE. V was pared by 3 bases and J by 4 bases, with 17 bases between. CDR3 in DNA: TGTGCCAGCAGCGAAGACCCGCTATACCCCGGGGCCAACGTCCTGACTTTC. It translates to CASSEDPLYPGANVLTF. The full variable domain, its missing parts supplied by reference TRBV9 and TRBJ2-6, is DSGVTQTPKHLITATGQRVTLRCSPRSGDLSVYWYQQSLDQGLQFLIQYYNGEERAKGNILERFSAQQFPDLHSELNLSSLELGDSALYFCASSEDPLYPGANVLTFGAGSRLTVL.

At least ten counts were recorded for this clonotype. The V call is TRBV7-9, the J call TRBJ2-7; a weak D match, TRBD2 (5 bases). Trimming pared 5 bases from V and 2 bases from J, leaving 7 bases between. The CDR3 spans 12 residues. Germline assignment: CDR1 SEHNR and CDR2 FQNEAQ (reference sequence). The CDR3: CASSPGTYEQYF. CDR3 bases: TGTGCCAGCAGCCCGGGGACCTACGAGCAGTACTTC.

This clonotype was detected many times. The chain employs TRBV5-5 and TRBJ1-1; D gene unclear. The CDR3 length is 15 residues. Germline CDR1 SGHKS, CDR2 YYEKEE (reference sequence). The germline V and J ends were trimmed by 0 bases and 4 bases, with 13 bases remaining between them. This CDR3 is CASSLEATLFTEAFF. In nucleotides, the CDR3 is TGTGCCAGCAGCTTGGAGGCCACTTTGTTCACTGAAGCTTTCTTT.

This clonotype turned up a few times. This chain uses TRBV6-6 with TRBJ1-2; D gene ambiguous. Germline-derived CDR1 and CDR2 are MNHNY and SVGAGI (reference sequence). Trimming left V 6 bases short and J 0 bases short, with 8 bases between. CDR3 length: 13 amino acids. The CDR3 bases are TGTGCCAGCAGCAGGAGCTCTAACTATGGCTACACCTTC. The encoded protein is CASSRSSNYGYTF.

This clonotype was found a few times. The chain is built from TRBV10-1 and TRBJ1-1; no firm D call. Between the trimmed V and J ends, which lost 7 bases and 5 bases, there was a span of 17 bases. The CDR3 has 14 amino acids. In germline, CDR1 is WNHNN, CDR2 SYGVQD (reference sequence). The CDR3 sequence: CASIRVGEKTEAFF. CDR3 coding DNA: TGCGCCAGCATTCGTGTGGGTGAAAAAACTGAAGCTTTCTTT.

This clonotype was recorded a few times. This sequence joins TRBV2 and TRBJ2-2, with D perhaps being TRBD1 or TRBD2 (6 bases each). Germline values: CDR1 SNHLY, CDR2 FYNNEI. The CDR3 length is 16 residues. The V end was cut by 8 bases, the J end by 4 bases, with 20 bases between. The CDR3 DNA is TGTGCCAGCTCCCGAAGGCCACAGGGAGGCACCGGGGAGCTGTTTTTT. Translation: CASSRRPQGGTGELFF.

This clonotype was seen more than once but under ten times. The chain combines TRBV28 with TRBJ2-3; 7 bases match TRBD2. Germline V gives CDR1 MDHEN, CDR2 SYDVKM. The CDR3 extends over 19 amino acids. V lost 1 base and J lost 1; bases outside the gene matches: 14. CDR3 protein: CASSLSQYPGTIGTDTQYF. In DNA, the CDR3 is TGTGCCAGCAGTTTATCCCAATATCCGGGGACTATCGGCACAGATACGCAGTATTTT.

This clonotype showed up just a few times. The chain combines TRBV12-3 or TRBV12-4 with TRBJ2-5, with 11 bases matching TRBD2. V lost 3 bases, J lost 5 bases, and 8 bases stayed unmatched. The CDR3 length is 16 residues. Written as DNA, the CDR3 is TGTGCCAGCAGTTTTAAACGACTAGCGGGAACGGAGACCCAGTACTTC. Protein: CASSFKRLAGTETQYF.

The chain recombines TRBV28 with TRBJ2-1; 11 bases are shared with TRBD2. Trimming removed 5 bases from V and 8 bases from J; junction bases left unmatched: 11. Germline CDR1 is MDHEN and CDR2 is SYDVKM. The CDR3 length is 16 residues. Here the CDR3 DNA reads TGTGCCAGCAGTGCCATGGGTAGCGGGGGGGCCTATGAGCAGTTCTTC. Translated, it gives CASSAMGSGGAYEQFF.

This chain connects TRBV18 to TRBJ2-1; 9 nucleotides agree with TRBD1. The CDR3 extends over 15 amino acids. Germline values: CDR1 KGHSH, CDR2 LQKENI. Unmatched junction bases numbered 9, after V lost 5 bases and J lost 7 bases. The CDR3 DNA follows: TGTGCCAGCTCAACCGGGACAGGGAGGTGGAATGAGCAGTTCTTC. Its translation: CASSTGTGRWNEQFF.

The chain links TRBV7-9 to TRBJ1-1; D is ambiguous. The CDR3 runs to 10 residues. Germline V gene data show CDR1 as SEHNR and CDR2 as FQNEAQ (reference sequence). V was clipped by 5 bases and J by 8 bases, with 6 bases between them. The CDR3 spells CASSPEEAFF. The CDR3 region has the DNA TGTGCCAGCAGCCCAGAGGAAGCTTTCTTT.

This clonotype has at least ten counts. At one boundary the junction diverges from the germline segment, which might be a read error. The V call is TRBV5-1, the J call TRBJ2-3, with 12 bases lining up with TRBD2. CDR3 size: 14 residues. Germline values: CDR1 SGHRS, CDR2 YFSETQ. The CDR3 DNA reads as TGTGCCAGCAGCCTAGCGGGAGGGCCGGATACGCAGTATTTT. Protein: CASSLAGGPDTQYF.

The chain recombines TRBV20-1 with TRBJ2-7; a weak D match, TRBD1 (6 bases). The CDR3 sequence is 13 residues long. Trimming left V 6 bases short and J 7 bases short, with 19 bases between. The germline gives CDR1 DFQATT, CDR2 SNEGSKA (reference sequence). The CDR3 reads CSAREGTPVEQYF. The CDR3 DNA follows: TGCAGTGCCCGGGAAGGGACACCCGTGGAGCAGTACTTC.

This clonotype was seen many times. J is TRBJ2-7 and V is TRBV5-1, with a weak D call TRBD1 (6 bases). Trimming pared 4 bases from V and 7 bases from J, leaving 15 bases between. Looked up from germline, CDR1 is SGHRS and CDR2 is YFSETQ. CDR3 size: 13 residues. CDR3 region: CASSHRDLREQYF. CDR3 sequence (DNA): TGCGCCAGCAGCCACAGGGATCTACGAGAGCAGTACTTC.

The chain employs TRBV25-1 and TRBJ2-7; 9 nucleotides agree with TRBD1. The J segment lost 3 bases and the V segment lost 10 bases, leaving 7 bases of the junction unmatched. The germline CDR1 and CDR2 sequences are MGHDK and SYGVNS. The CDR3 length is 13 residues. The CDR3 nucleotides are TGTGCCACTGAGGGACAGGGCCTCTACGAGCAGTACTTC. Translated: CATEGQGLYEQYF.

This clonotype was seen repeatedly, ten times or more. The CDR3 coding sequence is TGTGCCAGCAGCCATGGACTAGAGGGATACAATGAGCAGTTCTTC. This codes for CASSHGLEGYNEQFF. The chain recombines TRBV3-1 with TRBJ2-1; 7 positions agree with TRBD2. With 3 bases clipped from V and 4 bases from J, the junction kept 6 bases outside the gene matches. The CDR3 runs to 15 residues. Germline V gene lookup returns CDR1 LGHDT and CDR2 YNNKEL (reference sequence).

This clonotype was counted many times. This chain links TRBV20-1 with TRBJ1-1, with D hard to call. V lost 4 bases to trimming and J lost 1 base, with 13 bases between them. Germline V gene sequence: CDR1 DFQATT, CDR2 SNEGSKA (reference sequence). The CDR3 runs 14 residues. CDR3 sequence reads: CSATPIRANTEAFF. The CDR3 coding sequence is TGCAGTGCTACCCCGATCCGGGCGAACACTGAAGCTTTCTTT.

This clonotype was counted ten times or more. V gene TRBV6-5 combines with J gene TRBJ2-1; TRBD1 agrees at 9 bases. The CDR3 covers 17 residues. CDR1 is MNHEY and CDR2 is SVGAGI in the germline V gene. V was clipped by 2 bases and J by 4 bases; unmatched bases: 9. The CDR3 DNA reads as TGTGCCAGCAGTTACAGCCCCGGGACAGGGATATACAATGAGCAGTTCTTC. It specifies CASSYSPGTGIYNEQFF.